This TCR beta chain was recorded in a study of cytomegalovirus exposure and HLA in healthy donors. At the level of the study: An earlier analysis identified approximately 110 million unique TCR beta sequences in approximately 170 million T cells.

This clone was found many times. Primers: 60 Vbeta forward and 13 Jbeta reverse. This table comes from immunoSEQ multiplex PCR, and its TCRdb copy is limited to in-frame clones, with some not included. The sample contains over 100,000 clones, 63% of which appear only once. The CDR3 sequence is 14 residues long. V lost 7 bases and J 4 bases, leaving 13 bases between the germline ends. The germline gives CDR1 LNHDA, CDR2 SQIVND (reference sequence). This clonotype originated in a man aged 35-49 years in good health and CMV-seropositive. Specimen: PBMCs. This chain links TRBV19 with TRBJ1-4, with D perhaps matching TRBD1 (5 bases). This CDR3 is CASTAGHYNEKLFF. The CDR3, as DNA: TGTGCCAGTACCGCGGGGCATTATAATGAAAAACTGTTTTTT.